This T cell receptor beta chain is from a study of blood T cell repertoires in COVID-19. Study information: PBMCs, B-cell-depleted T cells, or T cells were the source of the cDNA or gDNA that made up the material.

This clone was observed a few times. Seattle patients were enrolled while actively infected and followed longitudinally. The J segment lost 7 bases and the V segment lost 2 bases, leaving 10 bases of the junction unmatched. CDR1 is KGHSH and CDR2 is LQKENI in the germline V gene. The CDR3 sequence is 16 residues long. Original processing notes: Estimated nucleated cell counts came from reference gene primer amplification. Sequenced by immunoSEQ multiplex PCR; TCRdb stores in-frame clones only, minus some. For V, J and clone size, that table is used; D and trimming come from the DNA. The sample carries 300,000 to 450,000 clones, around 87% recorded once.

Sequences were obtained from peripheral blood. V and J are TRBV18 and TRBJ2-7, with TRBD2 matching 11 bases. This TCR was recovered from a woman in her thirties with COVID-19, enrolled during active disease. The chain's CDR3 is CASSPNSGTSGGEQYF. CDR3 DNA sequence: TGTGCCAGCTCACCAAATTCCGGGACTAGCGGAGGAGAGCAGTACTTC.